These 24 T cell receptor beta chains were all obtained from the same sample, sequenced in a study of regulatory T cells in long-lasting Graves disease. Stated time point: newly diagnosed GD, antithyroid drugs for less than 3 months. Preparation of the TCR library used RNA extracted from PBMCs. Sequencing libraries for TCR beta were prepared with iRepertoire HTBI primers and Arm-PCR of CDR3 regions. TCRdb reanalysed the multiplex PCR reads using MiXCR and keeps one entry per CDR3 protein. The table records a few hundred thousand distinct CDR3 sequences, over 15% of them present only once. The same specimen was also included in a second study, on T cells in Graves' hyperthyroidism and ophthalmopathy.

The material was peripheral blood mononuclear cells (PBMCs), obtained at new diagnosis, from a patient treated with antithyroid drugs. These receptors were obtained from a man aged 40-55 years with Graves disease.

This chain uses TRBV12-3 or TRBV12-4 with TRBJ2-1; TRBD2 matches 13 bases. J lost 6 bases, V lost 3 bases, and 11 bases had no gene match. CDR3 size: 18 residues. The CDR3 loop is CASSFSGLAGRIFNEQFF. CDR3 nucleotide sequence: TGTGCCAGCAGTTTTTCGGGACTAGCGGGGCGGATTTTCAATGAGCAGTTCTTC.

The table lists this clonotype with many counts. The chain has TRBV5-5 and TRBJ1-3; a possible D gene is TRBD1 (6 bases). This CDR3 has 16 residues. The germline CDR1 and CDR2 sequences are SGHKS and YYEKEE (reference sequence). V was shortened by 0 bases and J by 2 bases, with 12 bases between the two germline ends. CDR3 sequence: CASSLVQGRTGNTIYF. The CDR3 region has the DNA TGTGCCAGCAGCTTGGTACAGGGAAGGACTGGAAACACCATATATTTT. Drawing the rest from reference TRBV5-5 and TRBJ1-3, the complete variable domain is DAGVTQSPTHLIKTRGQQVTLRCSPISGHKSVSWYQQVLGQGPQFIFQYYEKEERGRGNFPDRFSARQFPNYSSELNVNALLLGDSALYLCASSLVQGRTGNTIYFGEGSWLTVV.

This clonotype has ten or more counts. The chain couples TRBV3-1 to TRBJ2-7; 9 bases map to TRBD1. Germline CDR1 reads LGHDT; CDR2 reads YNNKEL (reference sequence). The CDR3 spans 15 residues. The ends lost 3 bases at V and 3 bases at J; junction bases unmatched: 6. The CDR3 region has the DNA TGTGCCAGCAGCCACAACCCGGGACAGGGCTACGAGCAGTACTTC. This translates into CASSHNPGQGYEQYF.

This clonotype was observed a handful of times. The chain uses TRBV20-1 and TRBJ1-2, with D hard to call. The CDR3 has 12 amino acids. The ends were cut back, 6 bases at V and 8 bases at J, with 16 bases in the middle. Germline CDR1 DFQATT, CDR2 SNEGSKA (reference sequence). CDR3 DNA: TGCAGTGCGACCCGGGTCCCAACAGGCTACACCTTC. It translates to CSATRVPTGYTF.

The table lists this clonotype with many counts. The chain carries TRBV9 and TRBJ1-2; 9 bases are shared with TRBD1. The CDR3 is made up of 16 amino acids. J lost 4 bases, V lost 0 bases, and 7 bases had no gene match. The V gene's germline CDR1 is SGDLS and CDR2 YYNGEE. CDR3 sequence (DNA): TGTGCCAGCAGCGTAGAACCGGGACAGGGAGGCTATGGCTACACCTTC. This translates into CASSVEPGQGGYGYTF.

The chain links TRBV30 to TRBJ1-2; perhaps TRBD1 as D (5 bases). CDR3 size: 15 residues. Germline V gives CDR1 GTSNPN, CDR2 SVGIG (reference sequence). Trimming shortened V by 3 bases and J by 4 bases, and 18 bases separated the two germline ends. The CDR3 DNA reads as TGTGCCTGGAGGGCCCTCGGGGGGATCGGCTATGGCTACACCTTC. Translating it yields CAWRALGGIGYGYTF.

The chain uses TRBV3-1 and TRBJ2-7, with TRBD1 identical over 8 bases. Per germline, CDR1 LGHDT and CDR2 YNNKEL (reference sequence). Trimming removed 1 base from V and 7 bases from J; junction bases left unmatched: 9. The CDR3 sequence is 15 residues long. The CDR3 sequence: CASSQGRTGMGEQYF. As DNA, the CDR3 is TGTGCCAGCAGCCAAGGTCGGACAGGGATGGGTGAGCAGTACTTC.

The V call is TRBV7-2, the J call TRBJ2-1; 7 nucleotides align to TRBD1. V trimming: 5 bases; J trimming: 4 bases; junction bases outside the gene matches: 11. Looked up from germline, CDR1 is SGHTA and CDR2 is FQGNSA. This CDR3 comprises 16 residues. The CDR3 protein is CASSPPQGSGYNEQFF. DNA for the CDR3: TGTGCCAGCAGCCCCCCACAGGGGTCGGGGTACAATGAGCAGTTCTTC.

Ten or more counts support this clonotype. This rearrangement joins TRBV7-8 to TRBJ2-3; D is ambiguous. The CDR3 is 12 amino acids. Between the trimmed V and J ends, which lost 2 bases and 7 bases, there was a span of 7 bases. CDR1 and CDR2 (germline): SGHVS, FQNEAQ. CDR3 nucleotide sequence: TGTGCCAGCAGCTTAATCTCGAATACGCAGTATTTT. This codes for CASSLISNTQYF.

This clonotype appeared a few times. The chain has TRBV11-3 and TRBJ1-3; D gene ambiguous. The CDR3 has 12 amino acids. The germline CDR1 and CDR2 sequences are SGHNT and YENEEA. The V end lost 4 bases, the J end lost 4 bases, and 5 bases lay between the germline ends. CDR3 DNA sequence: TGTGCCAGCAGCTCTACAGGAAACACCATATATTTT. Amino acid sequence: CASSSTGNTIYF.

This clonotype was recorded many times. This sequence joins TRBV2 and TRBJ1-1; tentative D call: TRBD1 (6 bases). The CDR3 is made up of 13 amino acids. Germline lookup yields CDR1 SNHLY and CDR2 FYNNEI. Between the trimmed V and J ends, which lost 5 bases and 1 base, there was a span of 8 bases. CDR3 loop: CASSKDRNTEAFF. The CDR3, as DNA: TGTGCCAGCAGTAAGGACAGGAACACTGAAGCTTTCTTT.

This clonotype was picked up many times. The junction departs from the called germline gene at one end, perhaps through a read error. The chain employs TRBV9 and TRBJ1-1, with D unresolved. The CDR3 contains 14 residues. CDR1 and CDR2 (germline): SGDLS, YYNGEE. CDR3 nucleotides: TGCGCCAGCAGCCGCCGGGCCTTGAACACTGAAGCTTTCTTT. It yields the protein CASSRRALNTEAFF.

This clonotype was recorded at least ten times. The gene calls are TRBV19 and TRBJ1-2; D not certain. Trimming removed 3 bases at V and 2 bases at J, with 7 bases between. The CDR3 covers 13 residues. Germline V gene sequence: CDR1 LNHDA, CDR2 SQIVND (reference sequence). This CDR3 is CASSIRPNYGYTF. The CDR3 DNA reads TGTGCCAGTAGTATCAGACCGAACTATGGCTACACCTTC.

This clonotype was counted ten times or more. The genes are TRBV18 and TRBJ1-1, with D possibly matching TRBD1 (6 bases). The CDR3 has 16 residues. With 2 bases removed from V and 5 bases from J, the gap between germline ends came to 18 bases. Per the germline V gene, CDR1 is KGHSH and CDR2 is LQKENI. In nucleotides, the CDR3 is TGTGCCAGCTCACCATCTTCGGGGGCTTCTTGGACTGAAGCTTTCTTT. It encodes CASSPSSGASWTEAFF.

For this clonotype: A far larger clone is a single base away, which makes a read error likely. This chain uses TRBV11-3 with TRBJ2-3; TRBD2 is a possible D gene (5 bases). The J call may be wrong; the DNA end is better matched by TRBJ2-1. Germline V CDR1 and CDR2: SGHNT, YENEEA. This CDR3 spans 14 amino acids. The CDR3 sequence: CASSLGGRTGEQFF. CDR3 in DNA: TGTGCCAGCAGCTTAGGCGGACGGACTGGCGAGCAGTTCTTC.

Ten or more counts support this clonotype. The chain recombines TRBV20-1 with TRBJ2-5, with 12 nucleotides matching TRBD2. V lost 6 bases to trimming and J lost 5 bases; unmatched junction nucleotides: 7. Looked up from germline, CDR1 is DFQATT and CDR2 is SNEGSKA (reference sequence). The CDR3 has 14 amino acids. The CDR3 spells CSAAGLAGHETQYF. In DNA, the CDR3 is TGCAGTGCCGCTGGACTAGCGGGACACGAGACCCAGTACTTC.

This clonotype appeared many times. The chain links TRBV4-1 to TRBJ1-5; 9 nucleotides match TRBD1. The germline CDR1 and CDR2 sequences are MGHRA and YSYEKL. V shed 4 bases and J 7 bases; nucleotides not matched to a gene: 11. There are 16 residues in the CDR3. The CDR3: CASSRPGTGNRQPQHF. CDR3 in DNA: TGCGCCAGCAGCCGCCCCGGGACAGGGAATAGGCAGCCCCAGCATTTT.

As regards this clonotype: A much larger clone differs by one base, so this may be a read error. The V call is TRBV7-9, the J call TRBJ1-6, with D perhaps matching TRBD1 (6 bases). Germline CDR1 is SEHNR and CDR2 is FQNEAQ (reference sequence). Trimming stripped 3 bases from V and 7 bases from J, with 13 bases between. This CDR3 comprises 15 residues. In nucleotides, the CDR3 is TGTGCCAGCAGCTTGTTGAGGGGGATGAATTCACCCCTCCACTTT. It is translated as CASSLLRGMNSPLHF.

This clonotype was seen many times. The CDR3, as DNA: TGTGCCAGCAGTGGGCAGGGCCAGCCCCAGCATTTT. Translating gives CASSGQGQPQHF. This chain joins TRBV2 and TRBJ1-5; tentatively, D is TRBD1 (5 bases). Germline loops: CDR1 SNHLY, CDR2 FYNNEI. The CDR3 is made up of 12 amino acids. The germline V and J ends were trimmed by 4 bases and 7 bases, with 8 bases remaining between them.

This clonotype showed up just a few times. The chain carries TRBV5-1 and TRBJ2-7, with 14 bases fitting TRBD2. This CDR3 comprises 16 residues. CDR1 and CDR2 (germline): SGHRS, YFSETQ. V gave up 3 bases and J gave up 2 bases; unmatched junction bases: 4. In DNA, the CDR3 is TGCGCCAGCAGCTCGAGACTAGCGGGGGGGCCCTACGAGCAGTACTTC. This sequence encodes CASSSRLAGGPYEQYF.

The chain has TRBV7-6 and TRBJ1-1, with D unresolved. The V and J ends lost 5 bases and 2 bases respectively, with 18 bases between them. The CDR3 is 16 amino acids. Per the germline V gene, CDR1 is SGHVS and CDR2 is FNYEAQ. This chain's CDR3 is CASSPGRSRSNTEAFF. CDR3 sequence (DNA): TGTGCCAGCAGCCCCGGTAGGAGCAGATCTAACACTGAAGCTTTCTTT. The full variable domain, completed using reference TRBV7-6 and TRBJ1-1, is GAGVSQSPRYKVTKRGQDVALRCDPISGHVSLYWYRQALGQGPEFLTYFNYEAQQDKSGLPNDRFSAERPEGSISTLTIQRTEQRDSAMYRCASSPGRSRSNTEAFFGQGTRLTVV.

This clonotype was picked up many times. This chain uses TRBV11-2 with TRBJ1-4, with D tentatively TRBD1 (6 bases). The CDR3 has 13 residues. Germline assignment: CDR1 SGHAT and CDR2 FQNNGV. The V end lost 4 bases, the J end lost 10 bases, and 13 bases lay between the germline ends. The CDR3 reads CASSWNRDVKLFF. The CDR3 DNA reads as TGTGCCAGCAGCTGGAACAGGGATGTAAAACTGTTTTTT. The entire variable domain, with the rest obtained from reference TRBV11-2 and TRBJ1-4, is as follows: EAGVAQSPRYKIIEKRQSVAFWCNPISGHATLYWYQQILGQGPKLLIQFQNNGVVDDSQLPKDRFSAERLKGVDSTLKIQPAKLEDSAVYLCASSWNRDVKLFFGSGTQLSVL.

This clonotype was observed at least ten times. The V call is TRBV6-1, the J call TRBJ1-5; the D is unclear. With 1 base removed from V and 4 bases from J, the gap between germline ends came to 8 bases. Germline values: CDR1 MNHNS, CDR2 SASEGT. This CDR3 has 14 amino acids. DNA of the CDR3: TGTGCCAGCAGTGAAGGGCGTTCAAATCAGCCCCAGCATTTT. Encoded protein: CASSEGRSNQPQHF.

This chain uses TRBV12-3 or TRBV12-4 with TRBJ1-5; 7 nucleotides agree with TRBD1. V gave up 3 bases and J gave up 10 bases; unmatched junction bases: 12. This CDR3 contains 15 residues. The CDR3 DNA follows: TGTGCCAGCAGTTTCTCCGGGACAGCGATTTCTCCCCAGCATTTT. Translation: CASSFSGTAISPQHF.